These T cell receptor beta chains were read from a single sample in a study of tumor and adjacent non-tumor tissue in lung cancer. TCRdb redid the calling of the multiplex PCR reads with MiXCR, one entry per CDR3 protein. Of under 100,000 distinct CDR3 sequences listed, approximately 71% were seen once; the top ten hold over 9.5%. What was sequenced was lung tumor tissue. Receptors originate from a woman aged 70 to 79 with non-small cell lung cancer. CDR3s include the opening cysteine and the closing phenylalanine or tryptophan. A D gene is named only where the DNA matches it firmly. Clone size is stated in some rows and not others, as once, few, many or a class when expanded.

length	size	V	D	J	DNA	CDR3
15	-	TRBV24-1	-	TRBJ2-3	TGTGCCACCAGAGATCCGGGGATCATCACAGATACGCAGTATTTT	CATRDPGIITDTQYF
16	-	TRBV5-6	-	TRBJ2-7	TGTGTCAGCAGCTTGGCTGCTAGCAGGATCTCCTACGAGCAGTACTTC	CVSSLAASRISYEQYF
16	many	TRBV5-1	TRBD2	TRBJ2-7	TGCGCCAGCAGCTTGGGACTAGCGGAGTCCTCCTACGAGCAGTACTTC	CASSLGLAESSYEQYF
14	-	TRBV29-1	-	TRBJ2-1	TGCAGCGATAATCTCGGGCAGGGAAGAAATGAGCAGTTCTTC	CSDNLGQGRNEQFF
16	-	TRBV5-1	TRBD2	TRBJ2-1	TGCGCCAGCAGCTTATTAGCGGGACACTACTACATTGAGCATTTCTTC	CASSLLAGHYYIEHFF
13	-	TRBV12-3/TRBV12-4	-	TRBJ2-3	TGTGCCAGCAGTTTGGGCAGGGCAGATACGAAGTATTTT	CASSLGRADTKYF
14	-	TRBV12-3/TRBV12-4	-	TRBJ2-5	TGCGCCATCAGTATTCCAGGCAGCCAAGAGACCCAGTACTTC	CAISIPGSQETQYF
19	-	TRBV4-2	TRBD2	TRBJ2-7	TGTGCCAGCAGCCAAATACATCAGACCGGGACTAGCGGCTCCTACAAGCAGTACTTC	CASSQIHQTGTSGSYKQYF
14	-	TRBV4-1	-	TRBJ1-6	TGCGCCAGCAGTACACGGGACGGGGGTTCACCCCTCCACTTT	CASSTRDGGSPLHF
14	-	TRBV20-1	-	TRBJ2-5	TGCGGTGCTACCGGGGCAGGGGCTATGGAGACCCAATACTTC	CGATGAGAMETQYF
13	many	TRBV20-1	-	TRBJ2-1	TGCAGTGCATTGGGCGGGGCCAACAATGAGCAGTTCTTC	CSALGGANNEQFF
15	few	TRBV6-5	-	TRBJ2-1	TGTGCCAGCAGCCTACTAGGGGGAGTGGTGAGTGAGCAGTTCTTC	CASSLLGGVVSEQFF
14	few	TRBV6-1	TRBD1	TRBJ2-7	TGTGCCAGCAACACCGGTACAGGGGGCTTGCGTCGGTACTTC	CASNTGTGGLRRYF
15	-	TRBV24-1	TRBD1	TRBJ2-5	TGTGCCTCCAGTGACTACCGACAGGGCCAAGAGACCCAGTACTTC	CASSDYRQGQETQYF
15	-	TRBV12-3/TRBV12-4	TRBD2	TRBJ2-7	TGTACCAGCAGCTTGACTAGCGGGACAGTCTACGAGCAATACTTC	CTSSLTSGTVYEQYF
16	-	TRBV7-9	-	TRBJ1-2	TGTGCCAGCAGCAACACAGAGGCAGAGGAAAACTATGGCTACACCTTC	CASSNTEAEENYGYTF
14	-	TRBV4-1	-	TRBJ2-7	TGCGTCAGCAGCCAAGATACGGCTATAGACGAGCAGTACTTC	CVSSQDTAIDEQYF
13	many	TRBV10-1	-	TRBJ2-3	TGCGCCAGCAGTGTGTCTGGGACAGATACGCAGTATTTT	CASSVSGTDTQYF
16	-	TRBV28	TRBD2	TRBJ2-7	TGTGCCAGCAGTCCGTATTTAGCGGGAACGGACTACGAACAGTACTTC	CASSPYLAGTDYEQYF
15	-	TRBV7-3	-	TRBJ2-1	TGTGCCAGCACCGAAAGGGGGAGTAGTGGAGATGAGCAGTTCTTC	CASTERGSSGDEQFF
12	-	TRBV6-2/TRBV6-3	-	TRBJ2-1	TGTGCTAGCAGTTACTCGATCGCGGAGCAGCTCTTC	CASSYSIAEQLF
15	-	TRBV6-5	-	TRBJ2-7	TGTGCCAGCAATTCCGCTCCCCGATCATACTACGAGCAGTACTTC	CASNSAPRSYYEQYF
14	-	TRBV28	-	TRBJ1-5	TGTGCCAGCAGTTTCCCAGTGCATAATCAGCCCCAGCATTTT	CASSFPVHNQPQHF
12	-	TRBV5-1	TRBD1	TRBJ1-1	TGCGTCAGCAGCTTGGGACAGGGGGAAGCTTTCTTT	CVSSLGQGEAFF
12	-	TRBV29-1	-	TRBJ1-1	TGCAGCGTTGATCCGGTGAACACTGAAGCTTTCTTT	CSVDPVNTEAFF
14	many	TRBV29-1	TRBD1	TRBJ2-1	TGCAGCGCTCCATCCAGGGGGCGCAACAATGAGCAGTTCTTC	CSAPSRGRNNEQFF
12	-	TRBV19	-	TRBJ2-3	TGTGCCAGTAGTTCGGGGGCAGATACGCAGTATTTT	CASSSGADTQYF
17	-	TRBV7-8	-	TRBJ2-1	TGTGCCAGCGACTTAGTAAATCGTGGGAGCCCCTCTTTAGAGCAGTTCTTC	CASDLVNRGSPSLEQFF
15	once	TRBV12-3/TRBV12-4	TRBD1	TRBJ1-1	TGTGACAGCAGTCCACCCAACAGGGGGAACACTGAAGCTTTGTTT	CDSSPPNRGNTEALF
15	once	TRBV12-3/TRBV12-4	-	TRBJ1-6	TGTGCCAGCACTATCTCGGAGGGGGGCCGATCACGCCTCCACTTC	CASTISEGGRSRLHF
13	-	TRBV12-3/TRBV12-4	-	TRBJ2-3	TGTGCCAGCAGTTTAACAGGGTTATATACGCAGTACTTT	CASSLTGLYTQYF
16	-	TRBV5-1	TRBD2	TRBJ2-7	TGCCCCAGCAGCCCGGACAAGCGGGAGGGCCACTACGAGCAGTACTTC	CPSSPDKREGHYEQYF
14	once	TRBV4-1	-	TRBJ2-7	TGCGCCAGCAGCCAGGTGGGCAAGTCCTACGAGCAGTACTTC	CASSQVGKSYEQYF
16	-	TRBV4-2	TRBD1	TRBJ1-5	TGTGCCAGCAGCGCGGGACAGGGGTATAGTAATCAGCCCCACCATTTT	CASSAGQGYSNQPHHF
17	many	TRBV6-1	TRBD1	TRBJ2-3	TGTGCCAGCAGACCAGGATCGATTAGGGGGCGTGCAGATACGCAGTATTTT	CASRPGSIRGRADTQYF
14	-	TRBV6-5	-	TRBJ2-7	TGTGCCAGCAGGTTCGCGACAGGAGGCTACGAGCGGTACTTC	CASRFATGGYERYF
16	-	TRBV6-6	-	TRBJ2-7	TGTGCCAGGTGCTATCCGAGGAAAGCCCCTTCCTACGAGCAGTACTTC	CARCYPRKAPSYEQYF
14	-	TRBV5-4	-	TRBJ2-3	TGTGCCAGCAGCTTGGGAGGGAGCACGGATACGCACTATTTT	CASSLGGSTDTHYF
16	-	TRBV6-5	-	TRBJ2-2	TGTGCAAGGAGCCGATCGGGCGGAGAGATCACCGGGGAGCTGTTTTTT	CARSRSGGEITGELFF
14	once	TRBV4-2	-	TRBJ2-7	TGTGCCAGCAGCCCGCAGCGAGACCCCTACGAGCAGTACTTC	CASSPQRDPYEQYF
12	few	TRBV20-1	-	TRBJ2-5	TGCAGTGCTAGGAGAAAACAAGAGACCCAGTACTTC	CSARRKQETQYF
16	-	TRBV12-3/TRBV12-4	-	TRBJ1-2	TGTGCCAGCAGTACCCCTCGGACGGGGGATTACTATGACTACACCTTC	CASSTPRTGDYYDYTF
13	few	TRBV28	-	TRBJ2-2	TGTGCCAGCAGTATCTTGAGCACCGGGGAGCTGTTTTTT	CASSILSTGELFF
16	-	TRBV11-2	-	TRBJ1-1	TGTGCCAGCAGATCACACGCATTGGGGCAGCCACGGGAAGCTTTCTTT	CASRSHALGQPREAFF
18	-	TRBV7-2	TRBD2	TRBJ2-2	TGTACCAGCAGCTGGGGACCAGCGGGAGATCCGAACACCGGGGAGCTGTTTTTT	CTSSWGPAGDPNTGELFF
11	-	TRBV29-1	-	TRBJ2-7	-	CSVGTGNDEYF
18	-	TRBV4-1	-	TRBJ2-5	TGCGCCAGCAGCGCTCCGGGATTAGCGAAAAAAAACCTAGAGACCCAGTACTTC	CASSAPGLAKKNLETQYF
12	-	TRBV4-1	-	TRBJ2-3	TGCGCCGGCAGCCAGGGGAGGGATACGCAGTATTTT	CAGSQGRDTQYF
18	-	TRBV6-1	-	TRBJ2-4	TGTGCCAGCAGTGAGCGTGGCGACTCCCCATTAGACAAAAACATTCAACACTTC	CASSERGDSPLDKNIQHF
19	-	TRBV6-2/TRBV6-3	TRBD2	TRBJ2-3	TGTGCCAGCAGTTACCGGGGACTATCGGGAGGGCCAACCACAGATACCCAGTATTTT	CASSYRGLSGGPTTDTQYF
16	-	TRBV5-1	-	TRBJ2-4	TGCGACAGCAGCGAATCTGCCCTTGAAGCCAAAAACATTCAGTACTTC	CDSSESALEAKNIQYF
15	-	TRBV2	TRBD1	TRBJ1-1	TGTGCCAGCAGTGAATGGTGGGACAGGGACACTGAAGCTTTCTTT	CASSEWWDRDTEAFF
12	-	TRBV6-2/TRBV6-3	-	TRBJ2-1	TGTGCCAGCAGTTACTTGATCGCGGAGCAGTTCTTT	CASSYLIAEQFF
17	-	TRBV4-1	-	TRBJ2-3	TGCGCCAGCAGCCAAGAGGTGGCTTGCGGGGACACAGATACGCAGTATTTT	CASSQEVACGDTDTQYF
17	-	TRBV10-3	-	TRBJ2-1	TGTGTCATCAGTAATGACAGAGGGACGGGGGCCTACAATGAGCAGTTCTTC	CVISNDRGTGAYNEQFF
13	-	TRBV5-4	TRBD2	TRBJ2-1	TGTGCCAGCAAGGGACTAGCGGGAGGGCCAGTGTTCTTC	CASKGLAGGPVFF
15	-	TRBV5-1	-	TRBJ1-5	TGCATCAGCAGCGTGGAGGGCAGGGAGGGACAGCCCCAGCATTTT	CISSVEGREGQPQHF
15	once	TRBV5-1	TRBD1	TRBJ1-6	TGCATCAGTAGCCCGGGACAGGGGGCAAATTCACCCCTCCACTTT	CISSPGQGANSPLHF
13	-	TRBV11-1	-	TRBJ2-7	TGTGGCAGCAGCTTAGCAGGCGACCTCGCGAGGTTCTTC	CGSSLAGDLARFF
14	-	TRBV29-1	-	TRBJ2-3	TGCAGCGTTGAGGGGGTGGAACAGACAGATACGCAGTGTTTT	CSVEGVEQTDTQCF